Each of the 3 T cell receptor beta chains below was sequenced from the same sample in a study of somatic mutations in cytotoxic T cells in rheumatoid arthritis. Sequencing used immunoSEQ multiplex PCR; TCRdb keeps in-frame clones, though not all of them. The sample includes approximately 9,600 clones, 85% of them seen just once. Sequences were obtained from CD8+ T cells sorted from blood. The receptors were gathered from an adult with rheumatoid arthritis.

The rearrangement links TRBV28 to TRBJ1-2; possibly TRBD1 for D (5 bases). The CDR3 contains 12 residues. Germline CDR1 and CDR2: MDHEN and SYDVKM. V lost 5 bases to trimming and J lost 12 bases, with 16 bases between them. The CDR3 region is CASSLSGTADTF. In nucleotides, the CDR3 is TGTGCCAGCAGTCTTTCCGGGACGGCGGACACCTTC.

The DNA of the CDR3 is TGTGCCAGCAGCTTGGACACTGACTACGAGCAGTACTTC. Translation gives CASSLDTDYEQYF. V is TRBV5-4 and J is TRBJ2-7; D remains unclear. In germline, CDR1 is SGHNT, CDR2 YYREEE (reference sequence). V was clipped by 0 bases and J by 3 bases, with 7 bases between them. There are 13 residues in the CDR3.

The CDR3 nucleotides are TGTGCCAGCAGCGCCCGGGAGGACTACGAGCAGTACTTC. It encodes CASSAREDYEQYF. This chain joins TRBV9 and TRBJ2-7; TRBD2 matches at 7 bases. The CDR3 spans 13 residues. The V and J ends lost 3 bases and 3 bases, in that order; junction bases with no gene match: 3. Looked up from germline, CDR1 is SGDLS and CDR2 is YYNGEE.